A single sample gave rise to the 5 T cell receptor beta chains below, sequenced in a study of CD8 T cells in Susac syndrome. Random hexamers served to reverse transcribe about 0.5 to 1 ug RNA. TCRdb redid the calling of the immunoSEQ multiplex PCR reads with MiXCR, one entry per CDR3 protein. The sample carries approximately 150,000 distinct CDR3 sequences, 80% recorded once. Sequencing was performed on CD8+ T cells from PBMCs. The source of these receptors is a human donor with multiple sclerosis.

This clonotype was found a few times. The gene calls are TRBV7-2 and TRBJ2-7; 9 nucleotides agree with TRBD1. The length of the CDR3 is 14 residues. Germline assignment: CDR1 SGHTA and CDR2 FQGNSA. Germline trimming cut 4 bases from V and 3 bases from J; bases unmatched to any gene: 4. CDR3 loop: CASSSGTGYYEQYF. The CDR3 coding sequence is TGTGCCAGCAGCTCCGGGACAGGGTACTACGAGCAGTACTTC.

The CDR3 loop is CASLDLAPDAKEKLFF. As DNA, the CDR3 is TGTGCCAGCCTTGACCTTGCGCCGGACGCCAAGGAAAAACTGTTTTTT. The chain carries TRBV2 and TRBJ1-4, with no clear D. The CDR3 is 16 amino acids. Germline CDR1 is SNHLY and CDR2 is FYNNEI. V shed 8 bases and J shed 8 bases, with 24 bases lying between them.

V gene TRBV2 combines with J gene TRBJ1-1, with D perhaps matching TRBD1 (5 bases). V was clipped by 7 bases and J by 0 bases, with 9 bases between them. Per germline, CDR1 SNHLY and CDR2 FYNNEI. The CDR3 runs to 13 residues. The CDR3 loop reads CASKGTMNTEAFF. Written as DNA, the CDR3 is TGTGCCAGCAAGGGGACGATGAACACTGAAGCTTTCTTT.

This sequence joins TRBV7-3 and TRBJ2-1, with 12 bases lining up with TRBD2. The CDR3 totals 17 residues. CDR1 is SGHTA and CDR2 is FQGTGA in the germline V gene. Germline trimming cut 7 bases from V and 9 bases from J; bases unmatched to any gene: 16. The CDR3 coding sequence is TGTGCCAGCACCATTTTAGACCGGACTAGCGGGAACGCTGAGCAGTTCTTC. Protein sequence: CASTILDRTSGNAEQFF.

The CDR3 nucleotides are TGCGCCAGCAGCTTGTTACCCCGGGACAGAGACCTTCAAGAGACCCAGTACTTC. Translation: CASSLLPRDRDLQETQYF. J is TRBJ2-5 and V is TRBV5-1; 7 bases are shared with TRBD1. CDR3 length: 18 residues. CDR1 is SGHRS, CDR2 YFSETQ, per germline. Losses at the gene ends were 1 base for V and 2 bases for J; bases not matched to a gene: 14.